Listed here are 26 T cell receptor beta chains from one sample, sequenced in a study of OX40 agonist ivuxolimab in advanced cancers. Sequencing was performed with immunoSEQ multiplex PCR; in TCRdb, only in-frame clones are kept and a portion is missing. This repertoire shows about 83,000 clones, approximately 83% found once; its top ten account for 0.6% to 0.8%. The sequencing here drew on CD4+ or CD8+ T cells sorted from blood, taken in a trial of the OX40 agonist ivuxolimab. The source is an adult with an advanced solid tumor such as melanoma, head and neck, liver or kidney cancer.

V and J are TRBV6-5 and TRBJ1-6, with no clear D. Per germline, CDR1 MNHEY and CDR2 SVGAGI. V lost 2 bases, J lost 9 bases, and 11 bases lay in between. The CDR3 length is 14 residues. The CDR3 DNA sequence: TGTGCCAGCAGTTACGGGCTATCAATTTCACCCCTCCACTTT. Translation gives CASSYGLSISPLHF.

The J gene is TRBJ1-5, the V gene TRBV10-2; TRBD1 might be the D (6 bases). The germline CDR1 and CDR2 sequences are WSHSY and SAAADI. This CDR3 contains 14 residues. V dropped 5 bases and J dropped 4 bases, with 12 bases sitting between them. DNA for the CDR3: TGCGCCAGCAGTCCGTCGGACAGTAATCAGCCCCAGCATTTT. This gives the protein CASSPSDSNQPQHF.

The rearrangement joins TRBV9 to TRBJ1-1; D ambiguous. Trimming removed 4 bases from V and 4 bases from J, with 11 bases in between. Germline V gene lookup returns CDR1 SGDLS and CDR2 YYNGEE. The CDR3 is 13 residues long. In DNA form, the CDR3 reads TGTGCCAGCAGCCCCGAGAGGACCACTGAAGCTTTCTTT. Its translation: CASSPERTTEAFF. Full variable domain (missing parts from reference TRBV9 and TRBJ1-1): DSGVTQTPKHLITATGQRVTLRCSPRSGDLSVYWYQQSLDQGLQFLIQYYNGEERAKGNILERFSAQQFPDLHSELNLSSLELGDSALYFCASSPERTTEAFFGQGTRLTVV.

This clone was observed a single time. The chain is built from TRBV6-5 and TRBJ1-6; 10 bases align to TRBD1. The germline V gene has CDR1 MNHEY and CDR2 SVGAGI. The CDR3 contains 16 residues. The trim removed 2 bases at V and 7 bases at J, leaving 5 bases unmatched. For the CDR3, the DNA is TGTGCCAGCAGTTACGGGGACAGGGGAGGAAATTCACCCCTCCACTTT. Translating gives CASSYGDRGGNSPLHF.

The V and J genes are TRBV6-1 and TRBJ1-5; the D is unclear. The CDR3 length is 14 residues. Germline V gene sequence: CDR1 MNHNS, CDR2 SASEGT. V lost 5 bases to trimming and J lost 7 bases, with 15 bases between them. This CDR3 is CASSKDRRFQPQHF. CDR3 sequence (DNA): TGTGCCAGCAGTAAGGACCGTAGGTTCCAGCCCCAGCATTTT.

The rearrangement joins TRBV6-6 to TRBJ2-7; possible D gene TRBD1, 5 bases. V lost 4 bases, J lost 2 bases, and 12 bases lay in between. CDR3 size: 14 residues. Germline loops: CDR1 MNHNY, CDR2 SVGAGI (reference sequence). CDR3 sequence reads: CASSWHRQTYEQYF. The CDR3 bases are TGTGCCAGCAGTTGGCACAGACAGACCTACGAGCAGTACTTC.

The chain couples TRBV7-2 to TRBJ1-6; 7 bases map to TRBD1. The CDR3 covers 17 residues. Germline CDR1 SGHTA, CDR2 FQGNSA. After removal of 4 bases from V and 5 bases from J, the junction contained 11 bases not matched to a gene. CDR3: CASSSYYWDSNNSPLHF. The CDR3 region has the DNA TGTGCCAGCAGCTCCTATTATTGGGACAGTAATAATTCACCCCTCCACTTT.

The chain carries TRBV5-1 and TRBJ1-2; unclear D gene. This CDR3 contains 12 residues. V was shortened by 4 bases and J by 4 bases, with 8 bases between the two germline ends. Germline CDR1 reads SGHRS; CDR2 reads YFSETQ. CDR3 in amino acids: CASSEDVYGYTF. As DNA, the CDR3 is TGCGCCAGCAGCGAGGACGTCTATGGCTACACCTTC.

The J gene is TRBJ1-4, the V gene TRBV5-4, with 7 nucleotides matching TRBD1. V shed 3 bases and J 2 bases; nucleotides not matched to a gene: 1. This CDR3 has 14 amino acids. Germline loops: CDR1 SGHNT, CDR2 YYREEE (reference sequence). The CDR3 here is CASSSGQTNEKLFF. The CDR3 nucleotides are TGTGCCAGCAGCTCGGGACAGACTAATGAAAAACTGTTTTTT.

The rearrangement joins TRBV10-3 to TRBJ1-3, with D possibly being TRBD1 (6 bases). The CDR3 runs to 15 residues. Trimming took 10 bases from V and 0 from J, leaving 16 bases between them. The germline V gene encodes CDR1 ENHRY and CDR2 SYGVKD. Here the CDR3 reads CATHGDRFSGNTIYF. CDR3 sequence (DNA): TGTGCCACCCATGGCGACAGGTTCTCTGGAAACACCATATATTTT.

This rearrangement joins TRBV6-5 to TRBJ2-7, with TRBD2 as a possible D gene (6 bases). Germline CDR1 and CDR2: MNHEY and SVGAGI. V was clipped by 2 bases and J by 3 bases, with 14 bases between them. The CDR3 contains 15 residues. This CDR3 is CASSYGGIPLYEQYF. The CDR3 nucleotides are TGTGCCAGCAGTTACGGGGGGATTCCCCTCTACGAGCAGTACTTC.

The V and J genes are TRBV18 and TRBJ1-5, with D perhaps TRBD1 (5 bases). CDR3 length equals 15 residues. Trimming took 4 bases from V and 7 from J, leaving 17 bases between them. The germline gives CDR1 KGHSH, CDR2 LQKENI. The CDR3 spells CASSRGGAGGQPQHF. For the CDR3, the DNA is TGTGCCAGCTCACGAGGAGGGGCCGGGGGACAGCCCCAGCATTTT.

This clone was detected only a few times. CDR3: CASSIRDGELYEQYF. Here the CDR3 DNA reads TGTGCCAGTAGTATCCGGGACGGAGAACTCTACGAGCAGTACTTC. The J gene is TRBJ2-7, the V gene TRBV19; the D gene could be TRBD1 or TRBD2 (5 bases each). Trimming cost V 3 bases and J 3 bases, with 15 bases left between them. Germline loops: CDR1 LNHDA, CDR2 SQIVND (reference sequence). This CDR3 spans 15 amino acids.

The rearrangement joins TRBV5-5 to TRBJ1-4, with D possibly TRBD1 on 6 matching bases. The V end was cut by 0 bases, the J end by 3 bases, with 9 bases between. CDR1 is SGHKS and CDR2 is YYEKEE in the germline V gene (reference sequence). CDR3 size: 15 residues. The CDR3 nucleotides are TGTGCCAGCAGCTTGGCGGGGGCGGCTAATGAAAAACTGTTTTTT. Its protein product is CASSLAGAANEKLFF.

This clone was seen a handful of times. The CDR3 bases are TGTGCCAACCCCTTGACAGGTATGAACACTGAAGCTTTCTTT. It specifies CANPLTGMNTEAFF. The chain uses TRBV2 and TRBJ1-1, with D possibly being TRBD1 (6 bases). The germline gives CDR1 SNHLY, CDR2 FYNNEI. The CDR3 consists of 14 residues. V lost 10 bases and J lost 0, with 15 bases in between.

The chain uses TRBV7-9 and TRBJ2-5; D remains ambiguous. The CDR3 consists of 12 residues. Per the germline V gene, CDR1 is SEHNR and CDR2 is FQNEAQ (reference sequence). V was trimmed by 7 bases and J by 5 bases, leaving 11 bases between them. CDR3 sequence (DNA): TGTGCCAGCATCCCTCTAGGGGAGACCCAGTACTTC. It codes for CASIPLGETQYF.

The chain joins TRBV7-2 to TRBJ2-5; 9 bases agree with TRBD2. Germline CDR1 and CDR2: SGHTA and FQGNSA. The J segment lost 4 bases and the V segment lost 2 bases, leaving 8 bases of the junction unmatched. The CDR3 covers 16 residues. The DNA of the CDR3 is TGTGCCAGCAGCTTAAGTAGCGGGGGTAATTCAGAGACCCAGTACTTC. Its protein is CASSLSSGGNSETQYF.

The V gene is TRBV30, the J gene TRBJ2-5, with 7 bases lining up with TRBD2. The J call is doubtful: the DNA matches TRBJ2-7 better. The germline V gene encodes CDR1 GTSNPN and CDR2 SVGIG (reference sequence). This CDR3 is built from 15 residues. CDR3 sequence: CAWSGLGGSSYEQYF. The CDR3 DNA is TGTGCCTGGAGTGGCCTCGGGGGGAGCTCCTACGAGCAGTACTTC.

CDR3 residues: CASGLRSYEQYF. The CDR3 nucleotides read TGTGCTTCCGGGCTCCGCTCCTACGAGCAGTACTTC. The chain combines TRBV12-5 with TRBJ2-5; D remains unclear. Matching the DNA end better, TRBJ2-7 makes the J call doubtful. Germline-derived CDR1 and CDR2 are LGHNT and FRNRAP. The CDR3 contains 12 residues.

The chain couples TRBV7-2 to TRBJ2-2; unclear D gene. Germline values: CDR1 SGHTA, CDR2 FQGNSA. The CDR3 sequence is 14 residues long. The V and J ends lost 1 base and 6 bases respectively, with 9 bases between them. The CDR3 is CASSLVVRSGELFF. In DNA, the CDR3 is TGTGCCAGCAGCTTAGTCGTCAGATCCGGGGAGCTGTTTTTT.

The V gene is TRBV19, the J gene TRBJ2-7; possibly TRBD1 or TRBD2 for D (5 bases each). CDR1 and CDR2 (germline): LNHDA, SQIVND (reference sequence). Trimming removed 0 bases at V and 4 bases at J, with 16 bases between. The CDR3 sequence is 16 residues long. The CDR3 loop is CASSIDQGRGSYEQYF. The CDR3 DNA sequence: TGTGCCAGTAGTATAGACCAAGGACGGGGCTCTTACGAGCAGTACTTC. Variable domain in full (rest from reference TRBV19 and TRBJ2-7): DGGITQSPKYLFRKEGQNVTLSCEQNLNHDAMYWYRQDPGQGLRLIYYSQIVNDFQKGDIAEGYSVSREKKESFPLTVTSAQKNPTAFYLCASSIDQGRGSYEQYFGPGTRLTVT.

This rearrangement joins TRBV6-5 to TRBJ2-3, with D unclear. V shed 2 bases and J shed 7 bases, with 19 bases lying between them. This CDR3 contains 16 residues. The germline V gene encodes CDR1 MNHEY and CDR2 SVGAGI. Here the CDR3 reads CASSYRVRPTFYTQYF. As DNA, the CDR3 is TGTGCCAGCAGTTACAGGGTCAGGCCGACATTTTATACGCAGTATTTT.

V gene TRBV25-1 combines with J gene TRBJ2-5; tentatively, D is TRBD2 (6 bases). The ends were cut back, 9 bases at V and 5 bases at J, with 16 bases in the middle. The CDR3 length is 13 residues. Germline loops: CDR1 MGHDK, CDR2 SYGVNS. For the CDR3, the DNA is TGTGCCAGTGGGATAGCGGAGCTGGAGACCCAGTACTTC. Residues: CASGIAELETQYF.

This chain links TRBV29-1 with TRBJ2-7; D uncertain. Looked up from germline, CDR1 is SQVTM and CDR2 is ANQGSEA. V was pared by 5 bases and J by 2 bases, with 13 bases between. The CDR3 is 13 amino acids. CDR3 amino acids: CSVLWSSTYEQYF. The CDR3 DNA follows: TGCAGCGTTCTATGGTCCAGCACCTACGAGCAGTACTTC.

The rearrangement uses TRBV5-1 and TRBJ2-7; 11 bases match TRBD2. The CDR3 has 18 residues. The J segment lost 1 base and the V segment lost 2 bases, leaving 11 bases of the junction unmatched. In germline, CDR1 is SGHRS, CDR2 YFSETQ. The CDR3 sequence is CASSLQASGGSLSYEQYF. CDR3 sequence (DNA): TGCGCCAGCAGCTTACAGGCTAGCGGGGGGTCTTTATCCTACGAGCAGTACTTC.

CDR3 in amino acids: CASSRIRGPGELFF. The CDR3 bases are TGTGCCAGCAGCCGCATCCGGGGTCCCGGGGAGCTGTTTTTT. The genes are TRBV7-9 and TRBJ2-2, with D possibly TRBD2 on 5 matching bases. The CDR3 length is 14 residues. Trimming took off 5 bases at V and 6 bases at J, with 13 bases between the two ends. The germline V gene encodes CDR1 SEHNR and CDR2 FQNEAQ (reference sequence). Filled out from reference TRBV7-9 and TRBJ2-2, the complete variable domain reads DTGVSQNPRHKITKRGQNVTFRCDPISEHNRLYWYRQTLGQGPEFLTYFQNEAQLEKSRLLSDRFSAERPKGSFSTLEIQRTEQGDSAMYLCASSRIRGPGELFFGEGSRLTVL.